This T cell receptor (beta chain) was recovered during a study of OX40 agonist ivuxolimab in advanced cancers. Between the trimmed V and J ends, which lost 4 bases and 1 base, there was a span of 14 bases. The germline V gene has CDR1 SNHLY and CDR2 FYNNEI. The CDR3 is made up of 15 amino acids. Baseline was the first blood sampling point, followed by cycle 4 day 1 and cycle 7 day 1. This table comes from immunoSEQ multiplex PCR, and its TCRdb copy is limited to in-frame clones, with some not included. The data show some 44,000 clones, 86% seen once. This TCR was sampled from an adult with an advanced solid tumor such as melanoma, head and neck, liver or kidney cancer. The material was CD4+ or CD8+ T cells sorted from blood, obtained in a trial of the OX40 agonist ivuxolimab. This chain links TRBV2 with TRBJ2-7; tentative D call: TRBD1 (5 bases). CDR3: CASSGGAVTSYEQYF. Here the CDR3 DNA reads TGTGCCAGCAGTGGTGGGGCAGTCACTTCCTACGAGCAGTACTTC.